This T cell receptor beta chain was sequenced during a study of OX40 agonist ivuxolimab in advanced cancers. Across the study: From about 23 to 85 years was the age range, with a mean of around 57 years, and about 78% were male.

The V and J ends lost 7 bases and 3 bases, in that order; junction bases with no gene match: 9. From germline, CDR1 is SNHLY and CDR2 FYNNEI. This CDR3 is built from 15 residues. Anyone with autoimmune disease history or systemic immunosuppression was excluded. Study-wide results and limits: Among T cells, CD8+ cells averaged more expanded clones than CD4+ cells.

On this clone: Its antigen is undetermined.

Profiling relied on immunoSEQ multiplex PCR, and the TCRdb table lists in-frame clones only, not all of them. The table has roughly 100,000 clones, 90% seen once; the top ten hold 1.5% to 2%. V is TRBV2 and J is TRBJ1-1, with 9 bases lining up with TRBD1. The receptor was isolated from an adult with an advanced solid tumor such as melanoma, head and neck, liver or kidney cancer. The sequences come from CD4+ or CD8+ T cells sorted from blood, collected in a trial of the OX40 agonist ivuxolimab. Here the CDR3 DNA reads TGTGCCAGCAATCGCGGGGACAGGGAGTACACTGAAGCTTTCTTT. Amino acid sequence: CASNRGDREYTEAFF.